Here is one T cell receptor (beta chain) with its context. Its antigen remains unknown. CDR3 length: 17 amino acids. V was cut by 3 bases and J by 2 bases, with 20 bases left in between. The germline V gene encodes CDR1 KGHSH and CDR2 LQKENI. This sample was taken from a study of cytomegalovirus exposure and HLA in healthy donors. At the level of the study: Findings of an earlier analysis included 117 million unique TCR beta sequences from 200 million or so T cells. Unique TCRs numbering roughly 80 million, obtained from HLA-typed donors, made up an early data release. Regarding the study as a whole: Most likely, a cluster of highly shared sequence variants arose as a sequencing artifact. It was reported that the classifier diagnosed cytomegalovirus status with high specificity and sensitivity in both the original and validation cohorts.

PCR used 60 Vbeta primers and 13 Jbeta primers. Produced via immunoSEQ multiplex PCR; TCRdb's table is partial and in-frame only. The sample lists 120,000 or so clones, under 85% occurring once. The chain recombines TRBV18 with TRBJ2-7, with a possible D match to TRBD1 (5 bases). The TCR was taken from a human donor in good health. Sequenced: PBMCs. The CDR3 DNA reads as TGTGCCAGCTCACCTCACCCCCCAGGGCTAGGTACCTACGAGCAGTACTTC. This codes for CASSPHPPGLGTYEQYF.